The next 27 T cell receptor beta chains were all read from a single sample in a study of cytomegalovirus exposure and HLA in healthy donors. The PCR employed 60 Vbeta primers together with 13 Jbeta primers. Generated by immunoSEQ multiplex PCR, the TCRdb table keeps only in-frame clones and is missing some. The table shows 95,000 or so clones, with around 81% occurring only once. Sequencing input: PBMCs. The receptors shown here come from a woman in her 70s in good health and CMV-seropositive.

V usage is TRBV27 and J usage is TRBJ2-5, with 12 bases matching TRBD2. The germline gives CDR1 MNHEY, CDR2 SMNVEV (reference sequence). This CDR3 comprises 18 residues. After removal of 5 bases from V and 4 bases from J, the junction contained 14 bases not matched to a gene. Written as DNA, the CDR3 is TGTGCCAGCAGTCCTCAGTTTGCGTCACTAGCGGGAGGAGAGACCCAGTACTTC. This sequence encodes CASSPQFASLAGGETQYF.

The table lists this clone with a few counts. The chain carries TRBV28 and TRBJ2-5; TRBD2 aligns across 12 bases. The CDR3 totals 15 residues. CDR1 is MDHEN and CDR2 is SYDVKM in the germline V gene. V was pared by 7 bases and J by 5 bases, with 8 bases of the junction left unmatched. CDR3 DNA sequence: TGTGCCAGCACCCCGACTAGCGGGAGAGAGGAGACCCAGTACTTC. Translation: CASTPTSGREETQYF.

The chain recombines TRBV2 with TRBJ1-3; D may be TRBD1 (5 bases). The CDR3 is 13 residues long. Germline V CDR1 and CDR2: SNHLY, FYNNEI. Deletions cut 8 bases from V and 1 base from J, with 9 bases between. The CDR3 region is CASRRDSGNTIYF. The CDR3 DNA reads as TGTGCCAGCCGCAGGGATTCTGGAAACACCATATATTTT. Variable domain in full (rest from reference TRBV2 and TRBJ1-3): EPEVTQTPSHQVTQMGQEVILRCVPISNHLYFYWYRQILGQKVEFLVSFYNNEISEKSEIFDDQFSVERPDGSNFTLKIRSTKLEDSAMYFCASRRDSGNTIYFGEGSWLTVV.

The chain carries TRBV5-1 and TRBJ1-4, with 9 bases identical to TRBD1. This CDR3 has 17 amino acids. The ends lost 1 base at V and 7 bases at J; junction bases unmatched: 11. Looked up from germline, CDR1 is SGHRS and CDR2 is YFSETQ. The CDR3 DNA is TGCGCCAGCAGCTTGCAACAATCCGGGACAGGGCTTGAAAAACTGTTTTTT. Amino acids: CASSLQQSGTGLEKLFF.

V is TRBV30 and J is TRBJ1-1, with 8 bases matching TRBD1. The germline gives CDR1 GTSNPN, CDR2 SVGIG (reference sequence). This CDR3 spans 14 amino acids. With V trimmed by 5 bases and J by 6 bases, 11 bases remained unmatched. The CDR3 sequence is CAWSTGDVRAEAFF. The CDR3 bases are TGTGCCTGGTCGACAGGGGACGTAAGGGCTGAAGCTTTCTTT. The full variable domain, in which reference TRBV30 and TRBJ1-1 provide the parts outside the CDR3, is SQTIHQWPATLVQPVGSPLSLECTVEGTSNPNLYWYRQAAGRGLQLLFYSVGIGQISSEVPQNLSASRPQDRQFILSSKKLLLSDSGFYLCAWSTGDVRAEAFFGQGTRLTVV.

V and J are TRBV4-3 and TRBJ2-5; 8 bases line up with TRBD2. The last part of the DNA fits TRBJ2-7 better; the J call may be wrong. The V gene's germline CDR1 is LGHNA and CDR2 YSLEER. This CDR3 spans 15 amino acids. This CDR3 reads CASSPSLAGPLEQYF. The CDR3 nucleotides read TGCGCCAGCAGCCCCAGTCTAGCGGGCCCTCTCGAGCAGTACTTC.

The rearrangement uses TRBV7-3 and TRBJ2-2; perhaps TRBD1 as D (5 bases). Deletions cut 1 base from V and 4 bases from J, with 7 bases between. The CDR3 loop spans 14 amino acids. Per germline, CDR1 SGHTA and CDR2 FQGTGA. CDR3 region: CASSLSRGTGELFF. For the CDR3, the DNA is TGTGCCAGCAGCTTAAGTAGGGGCACCGGGGAGCTGTTTTTT.

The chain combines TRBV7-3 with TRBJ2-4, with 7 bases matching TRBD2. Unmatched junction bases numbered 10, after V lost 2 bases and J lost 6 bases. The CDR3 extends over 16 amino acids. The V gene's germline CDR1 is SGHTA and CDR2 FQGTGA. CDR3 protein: CASSLQRAGVGNIQYF. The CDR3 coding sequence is TGTGCCAGCAGCTTACAAAGGGCGGGAGTTGGAAACATTCAGTACTTC.

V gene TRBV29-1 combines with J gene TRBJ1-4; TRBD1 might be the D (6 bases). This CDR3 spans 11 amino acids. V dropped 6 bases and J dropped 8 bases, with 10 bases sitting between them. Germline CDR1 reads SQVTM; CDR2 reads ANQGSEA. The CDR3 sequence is CSVRTAEKLFF. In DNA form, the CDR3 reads TGCAGCGTGCGGACAGCCGAAAAACTGTTTTTT.

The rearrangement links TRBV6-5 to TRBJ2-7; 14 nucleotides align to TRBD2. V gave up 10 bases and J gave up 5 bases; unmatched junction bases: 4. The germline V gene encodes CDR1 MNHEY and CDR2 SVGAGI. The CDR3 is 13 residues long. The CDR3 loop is CATWTSGRHEQYF. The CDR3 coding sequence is TGTGCCACGTGGACTAGCGGGAGGCACGAGCAGTACTTC.

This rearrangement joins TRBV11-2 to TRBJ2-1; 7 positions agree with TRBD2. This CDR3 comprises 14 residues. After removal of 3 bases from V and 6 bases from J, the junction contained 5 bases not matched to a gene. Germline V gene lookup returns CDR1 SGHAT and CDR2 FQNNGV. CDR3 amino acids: CASSFSGRANEQFF. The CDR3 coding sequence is TGTGCCAGCAGCTTTTCAGGGAGGGCCAATGAGCAGTTCTTC.

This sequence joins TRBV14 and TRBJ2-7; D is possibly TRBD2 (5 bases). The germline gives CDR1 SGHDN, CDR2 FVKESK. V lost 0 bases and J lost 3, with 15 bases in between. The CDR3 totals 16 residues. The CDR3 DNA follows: TGTGCCAGCAGCCAAGATTCAGGACTGGGTAACTACGAGCAGTACTTC. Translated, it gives CASSQDSGLGNYEQYF.

The CDR3, as DNA: TGTGCCAGCAGCTCCCGGGACTTTCCCTACGAGCAGTACTTC. Protein sequence: CASSSRDFPYEQYF. J is TRBJ2-7 and V is TRBV7-2; maybe TRBD2 (6 bases). With 4 bases removed from V and 2 bases from J, the gap between germline ends came to 12 bases. This CDR3 has 14 residues. The V gene's germline CDR1 is SGHTA and CDR2 FQGNSA. The full variable domain, with the rest looked up from reference TRBV7-2 and TRBJ2-7, is GAGVSQSPSNKVTEKGKDVELRCDPISGHTALYWYRQSLGQGLEFLIYFQGNSAPDKSGLPSDRFSAERTGGSVSTLTIQRTQQEDSAVYLCASSSRDFPYEQYFGPGTRLTVT.

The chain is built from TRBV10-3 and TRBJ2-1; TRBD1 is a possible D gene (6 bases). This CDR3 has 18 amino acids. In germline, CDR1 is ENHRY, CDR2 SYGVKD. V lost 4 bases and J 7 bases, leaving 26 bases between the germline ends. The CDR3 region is CAISGGGISASRGNEQFF. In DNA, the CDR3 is TGTGCCATCAGTGGAGGGGGAATTAGCGCCTCTCGTGGGAATGAGCAGTTCTTC.

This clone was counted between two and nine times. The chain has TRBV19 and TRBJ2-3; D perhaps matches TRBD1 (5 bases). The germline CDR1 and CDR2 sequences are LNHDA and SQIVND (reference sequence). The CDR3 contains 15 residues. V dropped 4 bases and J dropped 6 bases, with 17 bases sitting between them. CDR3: CASSTRQSTADTQYF. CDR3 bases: TGTGCCAGTAGTACCCGACAGTCTACCGCTGATACGCAGTATTTT.

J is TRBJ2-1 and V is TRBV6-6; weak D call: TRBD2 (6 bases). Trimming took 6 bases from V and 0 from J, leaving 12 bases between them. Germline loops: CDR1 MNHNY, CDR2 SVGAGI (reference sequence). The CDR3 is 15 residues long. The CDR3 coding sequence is TGTGCCAGCAGCAATAGCGGCAACTCCTACAATGAGCAGTTCTTC. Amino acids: CASSNSGNSYNEQFF.

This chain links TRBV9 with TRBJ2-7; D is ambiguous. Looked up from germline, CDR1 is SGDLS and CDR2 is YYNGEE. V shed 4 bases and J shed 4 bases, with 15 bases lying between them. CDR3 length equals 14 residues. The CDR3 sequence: CASSHSLVPYEQYF. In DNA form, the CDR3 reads TGTGCCAGCAGCCATAGTTTGGTCCCATACGAGCAGTACTTC.

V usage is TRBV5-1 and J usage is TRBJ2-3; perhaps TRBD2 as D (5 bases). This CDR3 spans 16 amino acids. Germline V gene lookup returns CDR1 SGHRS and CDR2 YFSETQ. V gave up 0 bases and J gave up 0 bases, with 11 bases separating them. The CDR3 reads CASSLVASSSTDTQYF. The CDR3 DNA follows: TGCGCCAGCAGCTTGGTCGCTAGCTCTAGCACAGATACGCAGTATTTT.

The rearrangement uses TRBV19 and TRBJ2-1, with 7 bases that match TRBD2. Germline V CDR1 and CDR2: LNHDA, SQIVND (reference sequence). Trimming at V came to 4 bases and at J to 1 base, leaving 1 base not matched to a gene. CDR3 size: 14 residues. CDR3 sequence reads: CASSRGGSYNEQFF. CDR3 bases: TGTGCCAGTAGTAGGGGGGGGTCCTACAATGAGCAGTTCTTC.

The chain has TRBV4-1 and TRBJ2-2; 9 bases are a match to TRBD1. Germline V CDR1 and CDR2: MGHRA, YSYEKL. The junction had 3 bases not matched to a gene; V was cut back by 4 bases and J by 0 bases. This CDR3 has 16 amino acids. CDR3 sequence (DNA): TGCGCCAGCAGCCCCGGACAGGGGTCGAACACCGGGGAGCTGTTTTTT. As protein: CASSPGQGSNTGELFF.

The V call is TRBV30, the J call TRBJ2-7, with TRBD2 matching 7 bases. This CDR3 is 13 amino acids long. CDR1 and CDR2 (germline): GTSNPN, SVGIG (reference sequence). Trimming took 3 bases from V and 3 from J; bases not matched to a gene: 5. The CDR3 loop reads CAWSSGGDYEQYF. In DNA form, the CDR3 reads TGTGCCTGGAGCTCTGGGGGGGACTACGAGCAGTACTTC.

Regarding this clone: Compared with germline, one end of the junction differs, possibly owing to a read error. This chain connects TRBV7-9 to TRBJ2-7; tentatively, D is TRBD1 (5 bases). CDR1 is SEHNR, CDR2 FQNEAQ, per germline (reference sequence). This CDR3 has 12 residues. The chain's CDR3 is CSSSPDSYEQYF. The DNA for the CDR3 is TGTTCCAGCAGCCCTGACAGCTACGAGCAGTACTTC.

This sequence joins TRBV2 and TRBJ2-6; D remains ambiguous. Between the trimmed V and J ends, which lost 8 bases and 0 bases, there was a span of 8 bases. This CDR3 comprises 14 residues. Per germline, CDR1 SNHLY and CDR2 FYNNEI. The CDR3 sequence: CASVPSSGANVLTF. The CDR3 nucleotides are TGTGCCAGCGTCCCGAGCTCTGGGGCCAACGTCCTGACTTTC.

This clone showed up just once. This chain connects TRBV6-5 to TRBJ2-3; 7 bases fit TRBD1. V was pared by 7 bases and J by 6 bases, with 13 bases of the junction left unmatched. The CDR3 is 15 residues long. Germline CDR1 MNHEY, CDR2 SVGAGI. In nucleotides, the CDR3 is TGTGCCAGCACCCAAACCCGACAGGGTGGGGATACGCAGTATTTT. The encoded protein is CASTQTRQGGDTQYF.

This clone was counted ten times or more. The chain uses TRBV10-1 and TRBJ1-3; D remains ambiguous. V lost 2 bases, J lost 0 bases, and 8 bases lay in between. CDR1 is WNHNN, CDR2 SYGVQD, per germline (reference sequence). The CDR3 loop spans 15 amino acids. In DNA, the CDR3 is TGCGCCAGCAGTGAGGGTACGAGCTCTGGAAACACCATATATTTT. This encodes CASSEGTSSGNTIYF.

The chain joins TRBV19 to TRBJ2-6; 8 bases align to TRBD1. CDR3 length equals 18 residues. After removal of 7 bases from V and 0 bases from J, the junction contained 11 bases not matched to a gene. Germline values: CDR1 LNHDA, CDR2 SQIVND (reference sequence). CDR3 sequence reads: CASTRGQAPYSGANVLTF. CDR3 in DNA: TGTGCCAGTACCCGGGGACAGGCCCCTTACTCTGGGGCCAACGTCCTGACTTTC. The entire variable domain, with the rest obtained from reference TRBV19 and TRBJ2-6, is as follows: DGGITQSPKYLFRKEGQNVTLSCEQNLNHDAMYWYRQDPGQGLRLIYYSQIVNDFQKGDIAEGYSVSREKKESFPLTVTSAQKNPTAFYLCASTRGQAPYSGANVLTFGAGSRLTVL.

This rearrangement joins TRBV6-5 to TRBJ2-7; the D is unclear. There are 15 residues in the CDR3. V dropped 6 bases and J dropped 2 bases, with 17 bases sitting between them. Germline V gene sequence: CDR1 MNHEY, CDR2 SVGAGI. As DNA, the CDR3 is TGTGCCAGCAGCCCCGTGGAGAGGTCCCCCTACGAGCAGTACTTC. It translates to CASSPVERSPYEQYF.